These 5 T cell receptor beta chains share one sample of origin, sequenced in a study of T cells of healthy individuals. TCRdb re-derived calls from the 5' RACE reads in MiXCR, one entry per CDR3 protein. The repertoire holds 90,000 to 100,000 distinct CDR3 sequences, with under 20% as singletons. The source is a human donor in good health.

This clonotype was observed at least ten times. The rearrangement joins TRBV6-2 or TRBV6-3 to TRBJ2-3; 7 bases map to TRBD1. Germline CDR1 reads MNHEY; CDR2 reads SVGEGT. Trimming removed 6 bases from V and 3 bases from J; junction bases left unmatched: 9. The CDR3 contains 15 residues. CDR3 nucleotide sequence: TGTGCCAGCAGCCGAGGGGGCGTCATAACAGATACGCAGTATTTT. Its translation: CASSRGGVITDTQYF.

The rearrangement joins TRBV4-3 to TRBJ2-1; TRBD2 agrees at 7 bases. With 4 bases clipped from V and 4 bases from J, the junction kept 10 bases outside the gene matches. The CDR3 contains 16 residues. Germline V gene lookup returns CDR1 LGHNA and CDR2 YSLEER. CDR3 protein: CASSRGLADNYNEQFF. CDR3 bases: TGCGCCAGCAGCCGTGGGCTAGCGGATAATTACAATGAGCAGTTCTTC.

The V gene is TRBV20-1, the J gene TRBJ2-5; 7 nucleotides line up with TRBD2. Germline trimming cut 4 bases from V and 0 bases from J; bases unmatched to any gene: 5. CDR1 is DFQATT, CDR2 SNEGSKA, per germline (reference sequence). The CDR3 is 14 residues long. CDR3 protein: CSATTGTNQETQYF. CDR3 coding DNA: TGCAGTGCTACCACCGGGACTAACCAAGAGACCCAGTACTTC.

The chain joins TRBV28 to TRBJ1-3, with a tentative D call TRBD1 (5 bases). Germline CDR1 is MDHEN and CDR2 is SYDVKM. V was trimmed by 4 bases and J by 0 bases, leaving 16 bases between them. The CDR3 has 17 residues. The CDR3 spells CASSSFTGDYSGNTIYF. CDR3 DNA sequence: TGTGCCAGCAGTTCCTTTACAGGAGACTACTCTGGAAACACCATATATTTT.

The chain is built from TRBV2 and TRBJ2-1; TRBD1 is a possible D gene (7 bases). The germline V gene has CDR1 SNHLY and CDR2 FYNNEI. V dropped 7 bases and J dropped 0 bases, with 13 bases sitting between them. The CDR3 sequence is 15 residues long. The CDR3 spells CASTRQGLSYNEQFF. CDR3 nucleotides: TGTGCCAGCACCAGACAGGGACTCTCCTACAATGAGCAGTTCTTC.